A selection of T cell receptor beta chains follows, all from one sample in a study of beta chain features in type 1 diabetes. TCRdb's copy holds only in-frame clones and misses some; the assay was immunoSEQ multiplex PCR. The sample has hundreds of thousands of clones, around an eighth seen once. Sample: naive CD4+ T cells from blood. These receptor sequences come from a man younger than 35 with type 1 diabetes. CDR3s leave out the opening cysteine and the closing phenylalanine or tryptophan. Some rows have no size entry. The others give once, few or many, or a class for an expanded clone.

TRBJ2-7	TRBV5-1	-	ASSLALGPGTGMYREQY
TRBJ2-1	TRBV7-9	-	ASSLAYNEQF
TRBJ1-4	TRBV5-1	once	ASAKRTGTNEKLF
TRBJ2-5	TRBV5-1	-	ASSLGRSKETQY
TRBJ2-2	TRBV10-3	once	AISADRPGELF
TRBJ1-5	TRBV7-2	-	ASSLSSTGSNQPQH
TRBJ2-7	TRBV9	few	ASSGGLAGGPSSYEQY
TRBJ1-1	TRBV11-2	-	ASSLAYRAGNTEAF
TRBJ2-2	TRBV21-1	-	ASSKDGLREVDGELF
TRBJ1-4	TRBV5-4	-	ASSLRGTATNEKLF
TRBJ2-2	TRBV30	-	ACSAPRELF
TRBJ2-3	TRBV7-6	few	ASSSLASGTDTQY
TRBJ2-1	TRBV5-1	few	ASSSPEVNEQF
TRBJ2-7	TRBV30	-	AWSVQGGKDEQY
TRBJ2-1	TRBV5-4	few	ASSLVPDPTYNEQF
TRBJ1-5	TRBV6-5	few	ASSYRVSNQPQH
TRBJ2-1	TRBV14	-	ASSQVWGSNEQF
TRBJ2-5	TRBV27	-	ASSIAGGPGETQY
TRBJ2-5	TRBV14	-	ASSQVFDPEQY
TRBJ1-2	TRBV14	few	ASSQDHPGDYGYT
TRBJ2-5	TRBV7-2	-	ASSQRTGGQY
TRBJ2-4	TRBV30	-	AWGEAKNIQY
TRBJ1-2	TRBV29-1	few	SVVMGGGLYT
TRBJ1-1	TRBV7-2	few	ASRVWTDPFEAF
TRBJ2-7	TRBV7-9	few	ASSPGFEQY
TRBJ1-5	TRBV7-9	few	ASSWVGQPQH
TRBJ2-1	TRBV30	-	AWRASGSLGNEQF
TRBJ2-5	TRBV10-3	-	AIRIILAGGATGTQY
TRBJ2-7	TRBV23-1	-	ASSQSADMRSYEQY
TRBJ2-3	TRBV5-1	few	ASRRASGSFTDTQY
TRBJ1-1	TRBV30	-	AWSVPGRAGTEAF
TRBJ2-4	TRBV7-9	few	ASSLVPGPSRNIQY
TRBJ2-7	TRBV25-1	few	ASSGLVHREQY
TRBJ2-4	TRBV29-1	few	SVELLAVRAKNIQY
TRBJ2-1	TRBV27	-	ASRPLETLSSYNEQF
TRBJ2-1	TRBV18	few	ASSPAGGPNNEQF
TRBJ2-2	TRBV13	-	ASSFWLAGGAGELF
TRBJ1-5	TRBV10-3	-	AISEQVDSNQPQH
TRBJ2-1	TRBV19	few	ASSSSGSTYNEQF
TRBJ1-4	TRBV28	-	ASSTPGTGYEKLF
TRBJ2-1	TRBV25-1	-	ASSEPNRGRGNEQF
TRBJ2-5	TRBV30	-	AWGSAGGFQETQY
TRBJ1-6	TRBV30	-	AWSLQGGSPLH
TRBJ1-1	TRBV20-1	-	SYPTDTEAF
TRBJ2-5	TRBV9	few	ASSVDVAGVQETQY
TRBJ2-3	TRBV15	-	ATSGGPVRDTQY
TRBJ2-1	TRBV7-9	few	ASSGGDSSGDSEQF
TRBJ2-2	TRBV5-4	few	ASSLNQGTTGELF
TRBJ2-1	TRBV19	few	ASSPSAVGAYNEQF
TRBJ2-7	TRBV7-9	-	ASSKGFSGDSYEQY
TRBJ2-1	TRBV18	-	ASSAQTNEQF
TRBJ2-5	TRBV14	-	ASSQVRPIQETQY
TRBJ1-4	TRBV5-1	-	ASSLSGLHEEKLF